Below are 3 T cell receptor beta chains sequenced from a single sample in a study of blood T cell repertoires in COVID-19 (dated by TCRdb to 2018 to 2021). Receptor amplification or capture employed the immunoSEQ multiplex PCR assay. Sourced from immuneACCESS, this table was stored by TCRdb with only in-frame sequences that have V and J called. A share of the clones is absent; for the studies checked, an unresolved V gene accounts for under half, and the remainder has no known explanation. Across this sample there are 85,000 or so clones, with around 81% seen only once. The ten largest clones capture 44% of the sample. The source material was peripheral blood. The receptor source for this set is an elderly man with acute or convalescent COVID-19.

The chain uses TRBV5-1 and TRBJ2-7; 9 bases fit TRBD1. There are 17 residues in the CDR3. The germline CDR1 and CDR2 sequences are SGHRS and YFSETQ. Trimming cost V 2 bases and J 2 bases; bases outside gene matches: 11. CDR3 DNA sequence: TGCGCCAGCAGCTTCTCCTTAACCGGGACAGGGACCTACGAGCAGTACTTC. Residues: CASSFSLTGTGTYEQYF.

The chain has TRBV19 and TRBJ2-3; 8 nucleotides line up with TRBD2. The V segment lost 2 bases and the J segment 4 bases; nucleotides outside the gene matches: 5. This CDR3 has 15 residues. The germline gives CDR1 LNHDA, CDR2 SQIVND (reference sequence). The CDR3 sequence is CASSINAAGADTQYF. The DNA for the CDR3 is TGTGCCAGTAGTATAAATGCAGCGGGAGCAGATACGCAGTATTTT.

The chain joins TRBV2 to TRBJ2-5; D may be TRBD1 (6 bases). The V end was cut by 3 bases, the J end by 10 bases, with 15 bases between. The CDR3 consists of 13 residues. CDR1 is SNHLY and CDR2 is FYNNEI in the germline V gene. The CDR3 sequence is CASSDRGRESQYF. The CDR3 bases are TGTGCCAGCAGTGACAGGGGTCGAGAAAGCCAGTACTTC.